Sequencing of this TCR beta chain was carried out in a study of blood T cell repertoires in COVID-19 (dated by TCRdb to 2018 to 2020). With regard to the full study: The collaborator samples originated in the United States, Italy and Spain and spanned the acute and convalescent phases of COVID-19. The prospective study material was composed of cDNA or gDNA derived from T cells, B-cell-depleted T cells, or PBMCs. The dataset comprised deeply sampled blood TCRbeta repertoires from subjects exposed to, actively infected with, or recovered from COVID-19. The repertoires were released in a freely available public database meant as a resource for research on the immune response to SARS-CoV-2. The samples were drawn from the first 160 participants of the ongoing ImmuneRACE study and from 1,254 subjects provided by 6 global collaborators. A de-identified subject ID, COVID-19 status, age in years and sex were almost always included in the sample metadata. Where HLA class I and class II types were available, the types were taken from metadata supplied by the sample provider, not from assay-based typing.

The immunoSEQ Assay, a bias-controlled multiplex PCR, was used to amplify TCRbeta CDR3 regions from genomic DNA. Processing in the source paper ran as follows. Within the assay, amplification of reference gene primers was used to estimate how many nucleated cells each sample contained. To quantify the absolute abundance of each unique TCRbeta CDR3 rearrangement, sequence reads were collapsed and filtered. For each sample, productive Simpson clonality was calculated as the square root of Simpson's diversity index over productive rearrangements. The source is immuneACCESS, and TCRdb retained only in-frame sequences with V and J called. Part of the clones is not carried over; for the studies checked, unresolved V genes explain less than half of this, and the remainder is unexplained. The DNA gave D and trimming, while V, J and clone size come from that table. A total of 65,000 to 80,000 clones appear in this sample, approximately 90% of them only once. Jointly, the top ten make up under 6% of the sample.

The CDR3, from cysteine to phenylalanine, totals 13 residues. The kept DNA is CDR3 alone, 39 bases in frame from the first base. Looking up the germline V gene yields CDR1 MNHGY and CDR2 SVAAGI. V ends up 5 bases short and J 5 bases short, with an unmatched junction base count of 3. As for this clone: This receptor's antigen is unknown. There are no base qualities to consult, and no much larger clone falls within one base.

Each collaborating institution followed its own protocols to collect whole blood in K2EDTA tubes. Collaborator samples were shipped for TCRbeta analysis as frozen whole blood, isolated PBMCs, or DNA extracted from either sample type. Results and caveats for the whole study, not just this receptor: The amount of clinical and demographic metadata varied by source and participant and was provided uncurated.

Sequenced: peripheral blood. The chain is made from TRBV6-9 and TRBJ1-1, with TRBD1 matching 9 junction bases. This clonotype was sampled from a man aged 45-60 years with active COVID-19. The bases read TGTGCCAGCAGTCGGACAGGGGATACTGAAGCTTTCTTT. This gives the protein CASSRTGDTEAFF.